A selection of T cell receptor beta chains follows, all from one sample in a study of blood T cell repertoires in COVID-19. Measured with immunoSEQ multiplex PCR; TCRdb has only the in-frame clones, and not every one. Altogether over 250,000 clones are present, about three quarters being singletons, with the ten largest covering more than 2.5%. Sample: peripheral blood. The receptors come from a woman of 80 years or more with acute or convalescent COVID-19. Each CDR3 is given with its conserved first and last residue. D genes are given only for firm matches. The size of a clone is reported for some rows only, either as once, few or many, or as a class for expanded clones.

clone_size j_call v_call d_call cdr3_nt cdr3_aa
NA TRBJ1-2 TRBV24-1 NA TGTGCCACCAGTGATTCCGAGAACTCCTATGGCTACACCTTC CATSDSENSYGYTF
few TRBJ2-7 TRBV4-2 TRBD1 TGTGCCAGCAGCCATGGACAGGGAGCTACGGGGGAGCAGTACTTC CASSHGQGATGEQYF
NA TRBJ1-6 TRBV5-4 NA TGTGCCAGCAGACAAGATTCGCAGGGTTATAATTCACCCCTCCACTTT CASRQDSQGYNSPLHF
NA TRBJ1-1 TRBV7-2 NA TGTGCCAGCAGCTCTCAAGCCTTCGAAGCTTTCTTT CASSSQAFEAFF
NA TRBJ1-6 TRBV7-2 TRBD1 TGTGCCAGCAGCTTACAGGGGGTTAATAGTTCACCCCTCCACTTT CASSLQGVNSSPLHF
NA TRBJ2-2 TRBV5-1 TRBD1 TGCGCCAGCAGCTTGGGGTCAGGGGGATTCCCCGGGGAGCTGTTTTTT CASSLGSGGFPGELFF
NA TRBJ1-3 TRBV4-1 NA TGCGCCAGCAGCCAAGATTGGAGGAGGGACTCTGGAAACACCATATATTTT CASSQDWRRDSGNTIYF
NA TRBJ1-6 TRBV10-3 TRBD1 TGTGCCATCAGGCCCTCAGGGGGCCAAAATTCACCCCTCCACTTT CAIRPSGGQNSPLHF
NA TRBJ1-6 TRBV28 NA TGTGCCAGCAGACGCAGTGGTTCACCCCTCCACTTT CASRRSGSPLHF
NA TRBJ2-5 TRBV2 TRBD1 TGTGCCAGCAGTGAAGTAGGGGGCAAGGGGACCCAGTACTTC CASSEVGGKGTQYF
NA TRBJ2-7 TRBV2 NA TGTGCCAGCCAAAACCAATATACAAAGAACGAGCAGTACTTC CASQNQYTKNEQYF
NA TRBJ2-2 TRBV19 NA TGTGCCAGTAGCACCCGGAGTCTTGCCGGGGAGCTGTTTTTT CASSTRSLAGELFF
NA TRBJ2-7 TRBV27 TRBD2 TGTGCCAGCAGACTAGGGACTAGCGGGAACTCCTACGAGCAGTACTTC CASRLGTSGNSYEQYF
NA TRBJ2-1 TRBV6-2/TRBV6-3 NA TGTGCCAGCAGCCGCGGTCCCCCCCGGGACACTTACAATGAGCAGTTCTTC CASSRGPPRDTYNEQFF
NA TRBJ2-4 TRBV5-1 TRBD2 TGCGCCAGCAGCGTAACTAGCGGGGCGCAGGGAGCCAAAAACATTCAGTACTTC CASSVTSGAQGAKNIQYF
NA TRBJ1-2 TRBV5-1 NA TGCGCCAGCAGCCAACGGACAGCCAACTATGGCTACACCTTC CASSQRTANYGYTF
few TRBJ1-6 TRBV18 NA TGTGCCAGCTCACGCGGGAATTCACCCCTCCACTTT CASSRGNSPLHF
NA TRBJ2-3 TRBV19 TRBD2 TGTGCCAGTAGTAAGGGACTAGCGGGGGCGGTGACAGATACGCAGTATTTT CASSKGLAGAVTDTQYF
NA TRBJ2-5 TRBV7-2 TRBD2 TGTGCCAGCAGCTTAGGGACTAGAGAGACCCAGTACTTC CASSLGTRETQYF
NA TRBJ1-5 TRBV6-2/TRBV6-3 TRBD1 TGTGCCAGCAGTTCCGGCAGTATGGACAGGTGGTATCAGCCCCAGCATTTT CASSSGSMDRWYQPQHF
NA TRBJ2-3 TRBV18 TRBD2 TGTGCCAGCTCACCAATCACGGTCGTGCTAGCGGGGGCCTCAGATACGCAGTATTTT CASSPITVVLAGASDTQYF
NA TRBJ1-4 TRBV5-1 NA TGCGCCAGCAGCTCGGGACAAATTAATGAAAAACTGTTTTTT CASSSGQINEKLFF
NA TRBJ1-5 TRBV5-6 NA TGTGCCAGCAGCTTGGTGGACACAAATCAGCCCCAGCATTTT CASSLVDTNQPQHF
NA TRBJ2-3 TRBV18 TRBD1 TGTGCCAGCTCACCAGGGGACAGGGGATTCGGGGATACGCAGTATTTT CASSPGDRGFGDTQYF
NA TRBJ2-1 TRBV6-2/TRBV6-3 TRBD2 TGTGCCAGCAGTGGTGGGACTAGCGGGGGAAATGAGCAGTTCTTC CASSGGTSGGNEQFF
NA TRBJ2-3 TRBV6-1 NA TGTGCCAGCAGTGAACTGACAGCAGATACGCAGTATTTT CASSELTADTQYF
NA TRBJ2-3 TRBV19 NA TGTGCCAGTAGTGGGCAGGGCACAGATACGCAGTATTTT CASSGQGTDTQYF
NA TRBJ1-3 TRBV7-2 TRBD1 TGTGCCAGCAGCCCGAACAGGGGAGACTCTGGAAACACCATATATTTT CASSPNRGDSGNTIYF
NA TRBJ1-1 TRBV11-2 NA TGTGCCAGCAGCCCACGGGGGTTCACTGAAGCTTTCTTT CASSPRGFTEAFF
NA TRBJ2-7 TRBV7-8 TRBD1 TGTGCCAGCAGCTTAGGGACAGGGCCATACGAGCAGTACTTC CASSLGTGPYEQYF
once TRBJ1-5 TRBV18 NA TGTGCCAGCTCACTAGACAGTTACAATCAGCCCCAGCATTTT CASSLDSYNQPQHF
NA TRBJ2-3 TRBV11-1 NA TGTGCCAGCAGCTTAGGGCCGTCAGATACGCAGTATTTT CASSLGPSDTQYF
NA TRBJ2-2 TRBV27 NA TGTGCCAGCAGTTTTCTACGACAGGACACAGGCACCGGGGAGCTGTTTTTT CASSFLRQDTGTGELFF
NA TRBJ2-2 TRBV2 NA TGTGCCAGCAGCGCCCAGGGATTCGACACCGGGGAGCTGTTTTTT CASSAQGFDTGELFF
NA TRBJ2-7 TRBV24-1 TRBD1 TGTGCCCCCAGACAGGGGGCTTTCTACGAGCAGTACTTC CAPRQGAFYEQYF
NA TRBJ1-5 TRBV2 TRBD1 TGTGCCAGCAGTGATAGGACAGGGGGCAATCAGCCCCAGCATTTT CASSDRTGGNQPQHF
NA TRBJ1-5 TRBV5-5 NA TGTGCCAGCAGCTTGGGGCTGGTACAGGGCCAAACTAATCAGCCCCAGCATTTT CASSLGLVQGQTNQPQHF
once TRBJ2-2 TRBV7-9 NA TGTGCCAGCAGCTTAGGACAGGCTAACACCGGGGAGCTGTTTTTT CASSLGQANTGELFF
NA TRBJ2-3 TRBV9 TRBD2 TGTGCCAGCAGCGTGGGGACTAGCCACAGGTTAGATACGCAGTATTTT CASSVGTSHRLDTQYF
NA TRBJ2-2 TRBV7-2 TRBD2 TGTGCCAGCAGCTTAGTAGTCGGCGGGGGGAAGGGCGGGGAGCTGTTTTTT CASSLVVGGGKGGELFF
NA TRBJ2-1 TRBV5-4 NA TGTGCCAGCAGCTTGCCCGGGGGTGAGGTGAATGAGCAGTTCTTC CASSLPGGEVNEQFF
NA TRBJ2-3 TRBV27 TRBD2 TGTGCCAGCAGTAGACTAGCGGGGGGTTCAGAAGCCGATACGCAGTATTTT CASSRLAGGSEADTQYF
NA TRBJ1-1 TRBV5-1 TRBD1 TGCGCCAGCAGCTTCGGGACAGTGAACACTGAAGCTTTCTTT CASSFGTVNTEAFF
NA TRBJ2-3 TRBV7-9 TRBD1 TGTGCCAGCAGCCGAGGGACAGGGGGCATCGGGGATACGCAGTATTTT CASSRGTGGIGDTQYF
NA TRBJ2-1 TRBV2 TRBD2 TGTGCCAGCAGCCGAGAAGCGGGAGGTTCCTACAATGAGCAGTTCTTC CASSREAGGSYNEQFF
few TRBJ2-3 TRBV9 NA TGTGCCAGCAGCGTTACTAGCACAGATACGCAGTATTTT CASSVTSTDTQYF